These 26 T cell receptor beta chains share one sample of origin, sequenced in a study of early T cells in non-severe SARS-CoV-2 infection. TCRdb fed the 5' RACE reads into MiXCR, producing one record per CDR3 protein. Among over 95,000 distinct CDR3 sequences listed, over 15% were seen once. Material for sequencing was whole blood. The receptors were sampled from an adult who was a healthcare worker with PCR-confirmed SARS-CoV-2 infection or an uninfected control (not recorded which).

In its sample, this clonotype was seen many times. This chain links TRBV7-2 with TRBJ2-2; 9 nucleotides line up with TRBD1. V dropped 5 bases and J dropped 7; count of bases not matched to a gene: 11. This CDR3 has 16 amino acids. The germline gives CDR1 SGHTA, CDR2 FQGNSA. The CDR3 nucleotides are TGTGCCAGCAGCCTCCTCACAGGGGGCTCGGTCGGGGAGCTGTTTTTT. This gives the protein CASSLLTGGSVGELFF.

The gene calls are TRBV29-1 and TRBJ1-1; D unresolved. This CDR3 comprises 12 residues. Trimming took off 5 bases at V and 1 base at J, with 8 bases between the two ends. Germline-derived CDR1 and CDR2 are SQVTM and ANQGSEA. This CDR3 is CSVRTQNTEAFF. In nucleotides, the CDR3 is TGCAGCGTTAGGACCCAGAACACTGAAGCTTTCTTT.

The chain uses TRBV14 and TRBJ1-1; D unclear. Trimming removed 0 bases from V and 0 bases from J, with 8 bases in between. Germline V gene data show CDR1 as SGHDN and CDR2 as FVKESK. The length of the CDR3 is 15 residues. CDR3 nucleotide sequence: TGTGCCAGCAGCCAAGATCCAGCCTTGAACACTGAAGCTTTCTTT. Residues: CASSQDPALNTEAFF.

The chain combines TRBV5-1 with TRBJ2-4; 9 bases map to TRBD2. Germline V gene data show CDR1 as SGHRS and CDR2 as YFSETQ. The CDR3 covers 16 residues. With V trimmed by 4 bases and J by 5 bases, 10 bases remained unmatched. For the CDR3, the DNA is TGCGCCAGCAGCCCGACTGGCGGGGGGGCGCAAAACATTCAGTACTTC. Its protein product is CASSPTGGGAQNIQYF. The full variable domain, its missing parts supplied by reference TRBV5-1 and TRBJ2-4, is KAGVTQTPRYLIKTRGQQVTLSCSPISGHRSVSWYQQTPGQGLQFLFEYFSETQRNKGNFPGRFSGRQFSNSRSEMNVSTLELGDSALYLCASSPTGGGAQNIQYFGAGTRLSVL.

This clonotype was seen a few times. The V call is TRBV30, the J call TRBJ2-3; D uncertain. Trimming shortened V by 7 bases and J by 1 base, and 6 bases separated the two germline ends. The germline gives CDR1 GTSNPN, CDR2 SVGIG (reference sequence). CDR3 size: 11 residues. This chain's CDR3 is CAFFRTDTQYF. The CDR3 bases are TGTGCCTTTTTTCGCACAGATACGCAGTATTTT.

This clonotype showed up many times. The V gene is TRBV5-6, the J gene TRBJ2-3; D may correspond to TRBD1 or TRBD2 (5 bases each). This CDR3 region has 15 residues. Trimming left V 6 bases short and J 2 bases short, with 16 bases between. Germline loops: CDR1 SGHDT, CDR2 YYEEEE. The CDR3: CASTSGAGSTDTQYF. CDR3 coding DNA: TGTGCCAGCACGTCCGGGGCCGGTTCCACAGATACGCAGTATTTT.

The table lists this clonotype with a few counts. The gene calls are TRBV28 and TRBJ1-4, with D hard to call. The CDR3 contains 12 residues. V was shortened by 7 bases and J by 5 bases, with 8 bases between the two germline ends. Germline CDR1 is MDHEN and CDR2 is SYDVKM. CDR3 sequence reads: CASTVGNEKLFF. The CDR3 nucleotides are TGTGCCAGCACTGTGGGCAATGAAAAACTGTTTTTT.

The table lists this clonotype with a few counts. This chain joins TRBV7-6 and TRBJ2-3; D perhaps matches TRBD1 (5 bases). Germline CDR1 is SGHVS and CDR2 is FNYEAQ. The CDR3 length is 14 residues. With 5 bases removed from V and 1 base from J, the gap between germline ends came to 10 bases. The CDR3 sequence is CASSRRGGTDTQYF. Here the CDR3 DNA reads TGTGCCAGCAGCCGAAGGGGCGGCACAGATACGCAGTATTTT. Variable domain in full (rest from reference TRBV7-6 and TRBJ2-3): GAGVSQSPRYKVTKRGQDVALRCDPISGHVSLYWYRQALGQGPEFLTYFNYEAQQDKSGLPNDRFSAERPEGSISTLTIQRTEQRDSAMYRCASSRRGGTDTQYFGPGTRLTVL.

This chain connects TRBV7-2 to TRBJ1-1; D not certain. Trimming took off 3 bases at V and 1 base at J, with 12 bases between the two ends. The germline gives CDR1 SGHTA, CDR2 FQGNSA. The CDR3 loop spans 15 amino acids. The CDR3 DNA is TGTGCCAGCAGCTTGATACAGCGAAGGAACACTGAAGCTTTCTTT. Translation gives CASSLIQRRNTEAFF.

The chain recombines TRBV7-8 with TRBJ2-7, with 13 bases matching TRBD2. This CDR3 is built from 16 residues. From germline, CDR1 is SGHVS and CDR2 FQNEAQ. J gave up 2 bases and V 4 bases, and 5 bases lay outside the gene matches. The CDR3 sequence is CASSSGTSGTAYEQYF. CDR3 nucleotides: TGTGCCAGCAGCTCGGGGACTAGCGGGACAGCCTACGAGCAGTACTTC.

The rearrangement joins TRBV7-8 to TRBJ2-2, with D hard to call. V dropped 2 bases and J dropped 0 bases, with 7 bases sitting between them. The V gene's germline CDR1 is SGHVS and CDR2 FQNEAQ. This CDR3 contains 15 residues. The CDR3 DNA reads as TGTGCCAGCAGCTTAAATACAGCGAACACCGGGGAGCTGTTTTTT. This encodes CASSLNTANTGELFF. The whole variable domain, remainder taken from reference TRBV7-8 and TRBJ2-2, is GAGVSQSPRYKVAKRGQDVALRCDPISGHVSLFWYQQALGQGPEFLTYFQNEAQLDKSGLPSDRFFAERPEGSVSTLKIQRTQQEDSAVYLCASSLNTANTGELFFGEGSRLTVL.

The rearrangement joins TRBV30 to TRBJ2-3; D remains unclear. Deletions cut 4 bases from V and 2 bases from J, with 10 bases between. This CDR3 region has 13 residues. Looked up from germline, CDR1 is GTSNPN and CDR2 is SVGIG (reference sequence). The DNA of the CDR3 is TGTGCCTGGACTCTACCCGTCACAGATACGCAGTATTTT. Amino acids: CAWTLPVTDTQYF.

The V call is TRBV3-1, the J call TRBJ2-1; the D is unclear. V was cut by 4 bases and J by 3 bases, with 10 bases left in between. Germline CDR1 and CDR2: LGHDT and YNNKEL (reference sequence). CDR3 size: 14 residues. The CDR3 is CASSLSQSYNEQFF. The CDR3 DNA follows: TGTGCCAGCAGCCTCTCCCAGAGCTACAATGAGCAGTTCTTC.

This clonotype came up many times. This chain connects TRBV9 to TRBJ1-2; D unclear. The CDR3 has 12 amino acids. Germline V gives CDR1 SGDLS, CDR2 YYNGEE. V lost 0 bases and J lost 4, with 4 bases in between. In DNA, the CDR3 is TGTGCCAGCAGCGTAGACGGCTATGGCTACACCTTC. Translating it yields CASSVDGYGYTF.

This clonotype showed up just a few times. The chain is built from TRBV27 and TRBJ2-7; D is unresolved. The CDR3 runs to 10 residues. The V end lost 6 bases, the J end lost 2 bases, and 2 bases lay between the germline ends. The germline V gene encodes CDR1 MNHEY and CDR2 SMNVEV (reference sequence). This chain's CDR3 is CASRAYEQYF. The CDR3 region has the DNA TGTGCCAGCAGAGCCTACGAGCAGTACTTC.

This clonotype appeared a few times. The rearrangement joins TRBV4-3 to TRBJ2-3, with D perhaps TRBD2 (6 bases). This CDR3 has 15 amino acids. Trimming took 5 bases from V and 5 from J, leaving 17 bases between them. The germline CDR1 and CDR2 sequences are LGHNA and YSLEER. CDR3 residues: CASSFRGTGQDTQYF. The CDR3 DNA follows: TGCGCCAGCAGCTTCCGGGGGACCGGCCAAGATACGCAGTATTTT.

The chain links TRBV7-6 to TRBJ1-1; D is unresolved. This CDR3 spans 13 amino acids. Germline V gene sequence: CDR1 SGHVS, CDR2 FNYEAQ. Trimming pared 1 base from V and 4 bases from J, leaving 7 bases between. Here the CDR3 reads CASSLGSVTEAFF. For the CDR3, the DNA is TGTGCCAGCAGCTTAGGCTCAGTCACTGAAGCTTTCTTT.

This clonotype occurred a few times. The rearrangement uses TRBV11-2 and TRBJ2-1; either TRBD1 or TRBD2 may supply D (5 bases each). The CDR3 is made up of 16 amino acids. V dropped 6 bases and J dropped 4 bases, with 19 bases sitting between them. Germline V lookup: CDR1 SGHAT, CDR2 FQNNGV. The CDR3 sequence is CASRGNLGEKYNEQFF. Written as DNA, the CDR3 is TGTGCCAGCAGGGGGAACCTGGGGGAGAAGTACAATGAGCAGTTCTTC.

This clonotype came up a few times. The chain links TRBV10-3 to TRBJ2-1; D is unclear. Germline-derived CDR1 and CDR2 are ENHRY and SYGVKD. V was trimmed by 3 bases and J by 5 bases, leaving 2 bases between them. CDR3 length equals 11 residues. This CDR3 reads CAISDDNEQFF. The CDR3, as DNA: TGTGCCATCAGTGACGACAATGAGCAGTTCTTC.

This clonotype was recorded once. Being one base from a much bigger clone, this may be a read error. The chain uses TRBV5-4 and TRBJ2-3, with 12 bases identical to TRBD2. Looked up from germline, CDR1 is SGHNT and CDR2 is YYREEE (reference sequence). This CDR3 comprises 15 residues. For the CDR3, the DNA is TGTCCCAGCAGCAGCGGACTAGCGGGGCCGGATACGCAGTATTTT. Its translation: CPSSSGLAGPDTQYF.

J is TRBJ1-1 and V is TRBV29-1; D is unresolved. Trimming left V 1 base short and J 4 bases short, with 7 bases between. CDR1 and CDR2 from the germline V gene are SQVTM and ANQGSEA. The CDR3 is made up of 12 amino acids. The CDR3 DNA sequence: TGCAGCGTTGAAGTGGAGAGCACTGAAGCTTTCTTT. It yields the protein CSVEVESTEAFF. Together with reference TRBV29-1 and TRBJ1-1, the CDR3 gives the full variable domain: SAVISQKPSRDICQRGTSLTIQCQVDSQVTMMFWYRQQPGQSLTLIATANQGSEATYESGFVIDKFPISRPNLTFSTLTVSNMSPEDSSIYLCSVEVESTEAFFGQGTRLTVV.

This clonotype was counted only a few times. The chain uses TRBV18 and TRBJ2-7; 7 bases match TRBD2. Germline lookup yields CDR1 KGHSH and CDR2 LQKENI. With 2 bases clipped from V and 2 bases from J, the junction kept 0 bases outside the gene matches. This CDR3 region has 13 residues. CDR3 DNA: TGTGCCAGCTCACCAAGCGGGACCTACGAGCAGTACTTC. Residues: CASSPSGTYEQYF.

The chain joins TRBV7-2 to TRBJ1-2, with TRBD1 matching 7 bases. The V segment lost 1 base and the J segment 1 base; nucleotides outside the gene matches: 3. Looked up from germline, CDR1 is SGHTA and CDR2 is FQGNSA. The CDR3 runs 15 residues. CDR3 in amino acids: CASSLEGAINYGYTF. The CDR3 DNA reads as TGTGCCAGCAGCTTAGAGGGGGCCATTAACTATGGCTACACCTTC.

This clonotype turned up a few times. V and J are TRBV5-5 and TRBJ1-5; 7 nucleotides line up with TRBD1. CDR3 size: 17 residues. Germline V gene data show CDR1 as SGHKS and CDR2 as YYEKEE (reference sequence). Unmatched junction bases numbered 6, after V lost 0 bases and J lost 0 bases. CDR3 coding DNA: TGTGCCAGCAGCTTGGGTCTGACAGGGAATAGCAATCAGCCCCAGCATTTT. It yields the protein CASSLGLTGNSNQPQHF.

This clonotype appeared a few times. This chain uses TRBV11-2 with TRBJ2-7; possibly TRBD1 or TRBD2 for D (5 bases each). Trimming pared 2 bases from V and 5 bases from J, leaving 13 bases between. Germline V gene lookup returns CDR1 SGHAT and CDR2 FQNNGV. The CDR3 contains 14 residues. The CDR3 is CASSLYQGANEQYF. The CDR3 bases are TGTGCCAGCAGCTTATATCAGGGAGCGAACGAGCAGTACTTC. Full variable domain (outside the CDR3, taken from reference TRBV11-2 and TRBJ2-7): EAGVAQSPRYKIIEKRQSVAFWCNPISGHATLYWYQQILGQGPKLLIQFQNNGVVDDSQLPKDRFSAERLKGVDSTLKIQPAKLEDSAVYLCASSLYQGANEQYFGPGTRLTVT.

This clonotype was found a few times. The chain joins TRBV28 to TRBJ2-7, with a possible D match to TRBD2 (5 bases). Germline lookup yields CDR1 MDHEN and CDR2 SYDVKM. CDR3 length equals 12 residues. V was cut by 5 bases and J by 7 bases, with 12 bases left in between. The CDR3 sequence: CASSRERREQYF. CDR3 nucleotide sequence: TGTGCCAGCAGTCGGGAAAGGCGAGAGCAGTACTTC.